This record looks at one TCR beta chain sequence and its context. This clonotype was counted at least ten times. Its binding antigen is unknown. The sample holds no much larger clone one base away, and base qualities are not on file. This specimen belongs to a study of T cells after yellow fever vaccination (dated by TCRdb to about 2019). About the study as a whole: The SMART-Seq v4 Ultra Low Input RNA kit was used to prepare libraries from fractions with low cell numbers. To track T-cell clones before and after primary and booster YFV17D yellow fever vaccination, bulk TCR alpha and beta repertoires were sequenced longitudinally. Two healthy male donors made up the cohort, one aged 18 to 29 years and the other aged 30 to 40 years. Bulk PBMC replicates and cell subsets were isolated from blood drawn at multiple timepoints before and after both primary and secondary immunization.

This specimen's treatment or condition label, interpreted: live attenuated yellow fever vaccine strain. At every blood-draw timepoint, two biological replicates of bulk PBMCs were collected. PBMCs were isolated from peripheral blood using a standard Ficoll-Paque protocol. TriZol was used to extract RNA from bulk PBMCs, from CD4 and CD8 fractions, and from dextramer-positive and dextramer-negative fractions. Sequencer: Illumina NovaSeq 6000. Synthesis of TCR cDNA relied on 5'RACE template switching, a step that introduced a universal primer site along with unique molecular identifiers. Priming of cDNA synthesis was performed from both the TCR alpha and TCR beta constant segments. Library amplification involved two PCR steps, and the second step added sample barcodes and sequencing adapters. Sequencing of the libraries was done on either Illumina HiSeq 2500 (2x100 bp) or NovaSeq (2x150 bp). In the original analysis: MIGEC handled demultiplexing of reads and collapsing into UMI consensus sequences, while MiXCR performed V(D)J alignment. Vaccine-responding clonotypes were defined with edgeR using replicate PBMC samples, requiring FDR below 0.01 and a log2 fold change above 5 up to day 15. Each bulk clonotype received a CD4 or CD8 identity based on whether the sequenced CD4 or CD8 repertoire contained that clonotype at higher abundance. The public reads were reprocessed in TCRdb via fastp at Q25 and MiXCR, keeping in-frame beta chains. Each record represents a unique CDR3 protein, reported with the most common genes and DNA among its rows. TCRdb's processing, not the study's, gives the V and J calls here. Here the sample has about 340,000 distinct CDR3 sequences; 3% to 4.5% occur a single time. The ten biggest clones cover roughly a quarter of the sample.

Between the V and J ends, shortened by 6 bases and 0 bases respectively, the junction contains 10 bases. The CDR3 numbers 14 residues from cysteine through phenylalanine. Just CDR3 DNA is preserved here, 42 bases in frame from base 1. The full study reports these points: Because abundant contaminating clonotypes from the bulk population could be contained in FACS-sorted repertoires, computational filtering was required. A small share of clonotypes was detected in both CD4 and CD8 compartments, with the overlap likely arising from convergent recombination. Compared with the primary T-cell response, the secondary T-cell response was faster but weaker, reaching its peak on day 5 rather than on day 15. Only two donors were included in the study, so the extent to which the findings can be generalized is limited. Most clones expanded after primary vaccination (96% of CD4 and roughly 88% of CD8) were re-detected after the booster, suggesting that broad memory maintenance occurred.

This specimen consisted of PBMCs, obtained 5 days after the yellow fever booster vaccination. This TCR was sampled from a man between 18 and 29 years old who received the YFV17D yellow fever vaccine. The sequence is built from TRBV12-3 or TRBV12-4 and TRBJ2-3; no confident D gene assignment can be made. The CDR3 region: CASRPGHSTDTQYF. The bases are TGTGCCAGCAGACCGGGCCATAGCACAGATACGCAGTATTTT.